The entry below describes one T cell receptor beta chain. The CDR3 contains 14 residues. Trimming pared 5 bases from V and 2 bases from J, leaving 13 bases between. Germline CDR1 and CDR2: MNHNS and SASEGT. The record originates from a study of cytomegalovirus exposure and HLA in healthy donors. The PCR employed 60 Vbeta primers together with 13 Jbeta primers. This table comes from immunoSEQ multiplex PCR, and its TCRdb copy is limited to in-frame clones, with some not included. The data show more than 85,000 clones, roughly 80% seen once. The sequence derives from a woman in her thirties or forties in good health and CMV-seropositive. The specimen was PBMCs. The chain recombines TRBV6-1 with TRBJ2-7; possible D gene TRBD1, 5 bases. The CDR3 bases are TGTGCCAGCAGTCTAGGGGTTTCCACCTACGAGCAGTACTTC. Its protein product is CASSLGVSTYEQYF.